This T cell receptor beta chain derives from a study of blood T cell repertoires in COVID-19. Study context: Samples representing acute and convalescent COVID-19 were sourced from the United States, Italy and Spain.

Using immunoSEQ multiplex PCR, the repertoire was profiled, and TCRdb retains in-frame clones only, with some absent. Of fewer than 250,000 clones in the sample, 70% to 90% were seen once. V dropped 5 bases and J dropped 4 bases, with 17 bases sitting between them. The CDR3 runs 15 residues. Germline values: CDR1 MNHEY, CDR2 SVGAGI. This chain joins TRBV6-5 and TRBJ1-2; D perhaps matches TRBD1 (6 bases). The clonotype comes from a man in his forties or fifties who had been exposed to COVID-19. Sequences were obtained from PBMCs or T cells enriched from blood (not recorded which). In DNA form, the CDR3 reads TGTGCCAGCAGTAGCGGACAGCTTCTTGGCTATGGCTACACCTTC. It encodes CASSSGQLLGYGYTF.